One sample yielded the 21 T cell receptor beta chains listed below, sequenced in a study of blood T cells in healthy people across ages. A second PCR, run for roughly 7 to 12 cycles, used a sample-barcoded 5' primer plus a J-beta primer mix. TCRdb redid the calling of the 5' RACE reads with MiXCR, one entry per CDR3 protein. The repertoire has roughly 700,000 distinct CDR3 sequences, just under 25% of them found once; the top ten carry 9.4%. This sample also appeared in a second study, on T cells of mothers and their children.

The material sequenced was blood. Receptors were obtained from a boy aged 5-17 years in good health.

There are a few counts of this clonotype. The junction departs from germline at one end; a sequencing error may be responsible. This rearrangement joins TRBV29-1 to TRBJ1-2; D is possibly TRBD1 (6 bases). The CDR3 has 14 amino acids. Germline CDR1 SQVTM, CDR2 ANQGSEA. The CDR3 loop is CSVEDRAGLDRLHF. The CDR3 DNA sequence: TGCAGCGTTGAAGATCGGGCCGGTTTGGACAGACTCCACTTC.

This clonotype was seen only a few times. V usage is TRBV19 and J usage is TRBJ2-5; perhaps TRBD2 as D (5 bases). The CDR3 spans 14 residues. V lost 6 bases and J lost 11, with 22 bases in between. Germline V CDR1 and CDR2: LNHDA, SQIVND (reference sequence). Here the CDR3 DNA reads TGTGCCAGTAGCACAACTAGGTTTCTCGGTGAGCAGTACTTC. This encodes CASSTTRFLGEQYF.

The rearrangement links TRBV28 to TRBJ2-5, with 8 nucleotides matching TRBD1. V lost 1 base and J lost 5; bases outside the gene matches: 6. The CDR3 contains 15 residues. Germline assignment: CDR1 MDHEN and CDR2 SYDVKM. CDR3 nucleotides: TGTGCCAGCAGTTTATCACCAGGGGGCGCGGAGACCCAGTACTTC. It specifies CASSLSPGGAETQYF.

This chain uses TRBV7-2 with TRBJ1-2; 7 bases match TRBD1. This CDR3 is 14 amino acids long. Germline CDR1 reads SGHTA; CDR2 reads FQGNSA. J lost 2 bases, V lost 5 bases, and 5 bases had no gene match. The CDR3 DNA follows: TGTGCCAGCAGCGGCGGGACAGCCAACTATGGCTACACCTTC. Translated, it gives CASSGGTANYGYTF.

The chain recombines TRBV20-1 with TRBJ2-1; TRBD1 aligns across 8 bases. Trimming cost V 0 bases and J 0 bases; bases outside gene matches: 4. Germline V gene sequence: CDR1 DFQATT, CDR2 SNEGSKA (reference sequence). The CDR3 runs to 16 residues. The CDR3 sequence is CSARDPGTGSYNEQFF. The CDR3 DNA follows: TGCAGTGCTAGAGATCCCGGGACAGGCTCCTACAATGAGCAGTTCTTC.

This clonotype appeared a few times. Here the CDR3 reads CSAPSGGSDTGELFF. CDR3 in DNA: TGCAGTGCTCCCTCAGGCGGGAGTGACACCGGGGAGCTGTTTTTT. The gene calls are TRBV20-1 and TRBJ2-2, with TRBD2 matching over 7 bases. The CDR3 sequence is 15 residues long. CDR1 DFQATT and CDR2 SNEGSKA come from the germline V gene (reference sequence). Trimming removed 5 bases from V and 3 bases from J; junction bases left unmatched: 9.

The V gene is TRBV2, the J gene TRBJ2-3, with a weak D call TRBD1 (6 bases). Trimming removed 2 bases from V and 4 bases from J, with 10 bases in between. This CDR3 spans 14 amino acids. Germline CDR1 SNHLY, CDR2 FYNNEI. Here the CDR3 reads CASSERSGADTQYF. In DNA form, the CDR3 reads TGTGCCAGCAGTGAAAGATCAGGGGCAGATACGCAGTATTTT.

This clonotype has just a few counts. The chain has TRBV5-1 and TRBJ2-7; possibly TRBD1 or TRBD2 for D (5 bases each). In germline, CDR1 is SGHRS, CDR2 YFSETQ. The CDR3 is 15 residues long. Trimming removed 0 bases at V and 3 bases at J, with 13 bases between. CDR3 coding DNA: TGCGCCAGCAGCTTGGTGGCAGGTGGGGGCTACGAGCAGTACTTC. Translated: CASSLVAGGGYEQYF.

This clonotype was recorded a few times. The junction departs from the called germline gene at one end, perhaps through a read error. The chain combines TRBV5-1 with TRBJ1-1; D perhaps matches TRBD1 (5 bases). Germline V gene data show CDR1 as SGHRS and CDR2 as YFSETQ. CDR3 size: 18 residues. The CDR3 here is CANSLKDTEGRLNTEAFF. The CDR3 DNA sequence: TGCGCCAACAGCTTGAAAGACACGGAGGGACGTCTGAACACTGAAGCTTTCTTT.

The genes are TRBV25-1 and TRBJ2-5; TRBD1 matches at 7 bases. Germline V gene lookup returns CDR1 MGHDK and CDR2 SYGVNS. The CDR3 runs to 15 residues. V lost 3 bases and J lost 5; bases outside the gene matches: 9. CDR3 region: CASSDDRVSGETQYF. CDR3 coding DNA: TGTGCCAGCAGTGACGACAGGGTGTCGGGGGAGACCCAGTACTTC.

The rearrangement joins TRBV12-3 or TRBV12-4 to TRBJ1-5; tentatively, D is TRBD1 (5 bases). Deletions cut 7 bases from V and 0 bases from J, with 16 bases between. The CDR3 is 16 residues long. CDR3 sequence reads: CASTGGPGISNQPQHF. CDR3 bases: TGTGCCAGCACCGGGGGTCCGGGGATTAGCAATCAGCCCCAGCATTTT.

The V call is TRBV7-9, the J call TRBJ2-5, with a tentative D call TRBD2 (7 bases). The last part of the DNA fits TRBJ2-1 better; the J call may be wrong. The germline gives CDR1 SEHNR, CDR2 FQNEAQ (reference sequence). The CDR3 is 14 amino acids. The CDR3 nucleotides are TGTGCCAGCAGCTTTGGGGGGGCCATATATGAGCAGTTCTTC. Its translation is CASSFGGAIYEQFF.

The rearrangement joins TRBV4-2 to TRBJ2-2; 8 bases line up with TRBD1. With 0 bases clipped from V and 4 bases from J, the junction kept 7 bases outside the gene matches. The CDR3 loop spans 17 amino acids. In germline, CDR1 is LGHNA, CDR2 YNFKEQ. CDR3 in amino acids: CASSQDRGTGGTGELFF. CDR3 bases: TGTGCCAGCAGCCAAGACCGTGGCACAGGGGGCACCGGGGAGCTGTTTTTT.

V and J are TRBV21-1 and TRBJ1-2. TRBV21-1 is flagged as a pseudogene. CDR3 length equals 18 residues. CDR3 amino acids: CASSKNSTGFFCCYGYTF. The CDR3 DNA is TGTGCCAGCAGCAAAAATTCTACGGGGTTTTTTTGTTGCTATGGCTACACCTTC.

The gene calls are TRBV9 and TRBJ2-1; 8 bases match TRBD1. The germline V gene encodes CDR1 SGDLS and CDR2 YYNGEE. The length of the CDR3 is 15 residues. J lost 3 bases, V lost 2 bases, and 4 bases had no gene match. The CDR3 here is CASSVTGTGYNEQFF. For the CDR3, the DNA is TGTGCCAGCAGCGTTACCGGGACAGGCTACAATGAGCAGTTCTTC.

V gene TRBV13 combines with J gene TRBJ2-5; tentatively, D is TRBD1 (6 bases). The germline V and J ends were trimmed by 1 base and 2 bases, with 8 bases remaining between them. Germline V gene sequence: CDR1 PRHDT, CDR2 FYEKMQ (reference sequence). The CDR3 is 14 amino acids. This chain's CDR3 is CASSLEQGQETQYF. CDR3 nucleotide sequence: TGTGCCAGCAGCTTAGAACAGGGTCAAGAGACCCAGTACTTC.

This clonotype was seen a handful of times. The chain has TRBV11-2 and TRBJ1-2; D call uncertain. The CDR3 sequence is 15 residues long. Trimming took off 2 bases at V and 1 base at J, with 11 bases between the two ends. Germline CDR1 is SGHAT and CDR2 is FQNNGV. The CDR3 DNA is TGTGCCAGCAGCTTATTCGGGCTGGATAACTATGGCTACACCTTC. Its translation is CASSLFGLDNYGYTF.

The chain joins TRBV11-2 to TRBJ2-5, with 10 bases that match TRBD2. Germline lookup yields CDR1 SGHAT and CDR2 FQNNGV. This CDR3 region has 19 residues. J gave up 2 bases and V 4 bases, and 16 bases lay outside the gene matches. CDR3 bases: TGTGCCAGCAGCTCCCCAAGGGGTGCCGGACTAGCGGTTCAAGAGACCCAGTACTTC. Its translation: CASSSPRGAGLAVQETQYF.

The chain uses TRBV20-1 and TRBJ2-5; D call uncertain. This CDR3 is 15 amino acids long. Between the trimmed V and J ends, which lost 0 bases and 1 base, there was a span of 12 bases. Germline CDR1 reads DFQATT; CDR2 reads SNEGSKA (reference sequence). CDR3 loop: CSARDPDRAQETQYF. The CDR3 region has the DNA TGCAGTGCTAGAGATCCCGACCGTGCCCAAGAGACCCAGTACTTC.

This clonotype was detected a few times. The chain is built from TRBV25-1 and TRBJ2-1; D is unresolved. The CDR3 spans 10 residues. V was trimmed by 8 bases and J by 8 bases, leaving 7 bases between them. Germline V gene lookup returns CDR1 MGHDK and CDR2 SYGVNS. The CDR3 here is CASLADEQFF. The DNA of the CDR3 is TGTGCCAGCCTGGCCGATGAGCAGTTCTTC.

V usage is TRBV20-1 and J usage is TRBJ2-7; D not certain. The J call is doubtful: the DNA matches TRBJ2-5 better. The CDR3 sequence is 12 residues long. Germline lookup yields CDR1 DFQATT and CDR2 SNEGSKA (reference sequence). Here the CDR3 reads CSASALQETQYF. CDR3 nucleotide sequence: TGCAGTGCTAGTGCCCTCCAAGAGACCCAGTACTTC.